The text below deals with one T cell receptor (beta chain). The record originates from a study of blood T cell repertoires in COVID-19. CDR1 is MRHNA, CDR2 SNTAGT, per germline. The CDR3 length is 17 residues. The germline V and J ends were trimmed by 5 bases and 1 base, with 20 bases remaining between them. Profiling relied on immunoSEQ multiplex PCR, and the TCRdb table lists in-frame clones only, not all of them. The table shows 100,000 to 150,000 clones, with about 88% occurring only once. Enrolled through a virtual design, the participants were between 18 and 89 years of age and came from about two dozen US areas. Clinical histories supplied by participants themselves formed the basis of cohort assignment.

The sequence was obtained from a man aged 35-49 years with acute COVID-19. The chain uses TRBV6-4 and TRBJ1-2, with a weak D call TRBD1 (6 bases). Sequencing was carried out using PBMCs or T cells enriched from blood (not recorded which). Here the CDR3 DNA reads TGTGCCAGCAGTCCACTCGGGGGGCAGGGGTTTAACTATGGCTACACCTTC. This sequence encodes CASSPLGGQGFNYGYTF.